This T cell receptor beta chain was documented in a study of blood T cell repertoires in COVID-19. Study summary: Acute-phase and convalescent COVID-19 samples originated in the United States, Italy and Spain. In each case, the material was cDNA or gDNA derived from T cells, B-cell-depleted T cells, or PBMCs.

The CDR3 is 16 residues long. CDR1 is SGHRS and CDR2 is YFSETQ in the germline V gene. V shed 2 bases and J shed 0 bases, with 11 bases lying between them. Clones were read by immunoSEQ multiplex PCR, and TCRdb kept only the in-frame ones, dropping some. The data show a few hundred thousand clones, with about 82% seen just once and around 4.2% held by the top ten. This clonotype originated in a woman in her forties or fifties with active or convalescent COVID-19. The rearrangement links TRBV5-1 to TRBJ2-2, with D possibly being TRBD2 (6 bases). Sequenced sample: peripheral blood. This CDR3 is CASSFLGGPNTGELFF. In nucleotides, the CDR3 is TGCGCCAGCAGCTTCCTGGGAGGTCCGAACACCGGGGAGCTGTTTTTT.